These T cell receptor beta chains were read from a single sample in a study of blood T cell repertoires in COVID-19. Sequencing was performed with immunoSEQ multiplex PCR; in TCRdb, only in-frame clones are kept and a portion is missing. Found here are some 190,000 clones, 70% to 90% of them singletons; the top ten hold roughly 3%. Specimen: peripheral blood. Receptors originate from a man aged 55 to 70 with acute or convalescent COVID-19. Each CDR3 is given with its conserved first and last residue. Fields, in order: V gene, CDR3 length, J gene, D gene, clone size, CDR3 protein, CDR3 DNA. A D gene is named only where the DNA matches it firmly. Some rows mark clone size as missing; the rest say once, few, many or name a class of expanded clone.

v_call: TRBV19; cdr3_length: 18; j_call: TRBJ2-2; d_call: -; clone_size: -; cdr3_aa: CASSIDTPGGSVAGELFF; cdr3_nt: TGTGCCAGTAGTATAGACACCCCCGGGGGTTCGGTGGCCGGGGAGCTGTTTTTT
v_call: TRBV27; cdr3_length: 16; j_call: TRBJ2-5; d_call: TRBD2; clone_size: -; cdr3_aa: CASSPGLGGTPGTQYF; cdr3_nt: TGTGCCAGCAGTCCGGGACTAGGGGGAACCCCGGGAACCCAGTACTTC
v_call: TRBV5-1; cdr3_length: 16; j_call: TRBJ2-7; d_call: TRBD2; clone_size: -; cdr3_aa: CASSLGGLAGDYEQYF; cdr3_nt: TGCGCCAGCAGCTTGGGGGGACTAGCGGGAGACTACGAGCAGTACTTC
v_call: TRBV10-3; cdr3_length: 14; j_call: TRBJ2-7; d_call: TRBD1; clone_size: -; cdr3_aa: CAISEGQGRYEQYF; cdr3_nt: TGTGCCATCAGTGAGGGACAGGGACGCTACGAGCAGTACTTC
v_call: TRBV28; cdr3_length: 13; j_call: TRBJ1-5; d_call: -; clone_size: once; cdr3_aa: CASSWGGIQPQHF; cdr3_nt: TGTGCCAGCAGCTGGGGAGGAATTCAGCCCCAGCATTTT
v_call: TRBV5-6; cdr3_length: 15; j_call: TRBJ2-7; d_call: -; clone_size: -; cdr3_aa: CASSPVGYMSREQYF; cdr3_nt: TGTGCCAGCAGCCCGGTCGGGTATATGAGTCGGGAGCAGTACTTC
v_call: TRBV29-1; cdr3_length: 12; j_call: TRBJ2-3; d_call: -; clone_size: -; cdr3_aa: CSVDLGPDTQYF; cdr3_nt: TGCAGCGTTGATCTTGGGCCAGATACGCAGTATTTT
v_call: TRBV14; cdr3_length: 15; j_call: TRBJ2-2; d_call: -; clone_size: -; cdr3_aa: CASSPPPSDTGELFF; cdr3_nt: TGTGCCAGCAGCCCCCCACCTAGTGATACCGGGGAGCTGTTTTTT
v_call: TRBV7-7; cdr3_length: 15; j_call: TRBJ2-7; d_call: TRBD1; clone_size: -; cdr3_aa: CASSPGTGQFYEQYF; cdr3_nt: TGTGCTAGCAGCCCTGGCACGGGACAGTTCTACGAGCAGTACTTC
v_call: TRBV5-1; cdr3_length: 14; j_call: TRBJ2-1; d_call: TRBD1; clone_size: -; cdr3_aa: CASSPGQGDNEQFF; cdr3_nt: TGCGCCAGCAGCCCGGGACAGGGCGACAATGAGCAGTTCTTC
v_call: TRBV5-4; cdr3_length: 19; j_call: TRBJ1-5; d_call: TRBD1; clone_size: -; cdr3_aa: CASSLGGQGGDNSNQPQHF; cdr3_nt: TGTGCCAGCAGCTTGGGTGGACAGGGAGGGGATAATAGCAATCAGCCCCAGCATTTT
v_call: TRBV19; cdr3_length: 16; j_call: TRBJ2-2; d_call: -; clone_size: once; cdr3_aa: CASSIIGGGNTGELFF; cdr3_nt: TGTGCCAGTAGTATCATAGGCGGCGGGAACACCGGGGAGCTGTTTTTT
v_call: TRBV6-5; cdr3_length: 14; j_call: TRBJ1-2; d_call: -; clone_size: -; cdr3_aa: CASSYQDRPGGYTF; cdr3_nt: TGTGCCAGCAGTTACCAGGACCGGCCGGGAGGCTACACCTTC
v_call: TRBV2; cdr3_length: 15; j_call: TRBJ2-4; d_call: TRBD2; clone_size: -; cdr3_aa: CASSAVTSGVGIQYF; cdr3_nt: TGTGCCAGCAGTGCTGTGACTAGCGGGGTTGGGATTCAGTACTTC
v_call: TRBV7-5; cdr3_length: 16; j_call: TRBJ1-4; d_call: -; clone_size: -; cdr3_aa: CARRRQTGTGCEKLFF; cdr3_nt: TGTGCCAGAAGACGACAAACCGGGACAGGGTGTGAAAAACTGTTTTTT
v_call: TRBV7-8; cdr3_length: 17; j_call: TRBJ1-5; d_call: -; clone_size: -; cdr3_aa: CASSLYRAQDSYQPQHF; cdr3_nt: TGTGCCAGCAGCTTATACAGGGCCCAAGATTCCTATCAGCCCCAGCATTTT
v_call: TRBV19; cdr3_length: 14; j_call: TRBJ1-2; d_call: -; clone_size: -; cdr3_aa: CASSGQAANYGYTF; cdr3_nt: TGTGCCAGTAGTGGGCAGGCTGCTAACTATGGCTACACCTTC
v_call: TRBV28; cdr3_length: 14; j_call: TRBJ1-2; d_call: -; clone_size: -; cdr3_aa: CASSLFVSNYGYTF; cdr3_nt: TGTGCCAGCAGTTTATTTGTCAGTAACTATGGCTACACCTTC
v_call: TRBV5-6; cdr3_length: 17; j_call: TRBJ1-5; d_call: TRBD1; clone_size: -; cdr3_aa: CASSFTGGSVGNQPQHF; cdr3_nt: TGTGCCAGCAGCTTCACAGGGGGCTCCGTCGGCAATCAGCCCCAGCATTTT
v_call: TRBV5-4; cdr3_length: 15; j_call: TRBJ1-1; d_call: -; clone_size: -; cdr3_aa: CASSLSTRGGTEAFF; cdr3_nt: TGTGCCAGCAGCTTGTCGACCAGGGGCGGAACTGAAGCTTTCTTT
v_call: TRBV19; cdr3_length: 13; j_call: TRBJ2-7; d_call: -; clone_size: -; cdr3_aa: CASSIVRNYEQYF; cdr3_nt: TGTGCCAGTAGTATCGTCAGAAACTACGAGCAGTACTTC
v_call: TRBV24-1; cdr3_length: 15; j_call: TRBJ2-1; d_call: -; clone_size: -; cdr3_aa: CATIEDMDRYNEQFF; cdr3_nt: TGTGCCACCATTGAAGACATGGATCGTTACAATGAGCAGTTCTTC
v_call: TRBV27; cdr3_length: 15; j_call: TRBJ2-1; d_call: TRBD2; clone_size: -; cdr3_aa: CASRTGTRPHNEQFF; cdr3_nt: TGTGCCAGCCGGACCGGGACTAGACCACACAATGAGCAGTTCTTC
v_call: TRBV28; cdr3_length: 12; j_call: TRBJ1-4; d_call: -; clone_size: few; cdr3_aa: CASSPMLGKLFF; cdr3_nt: TGTGCCAGCAGTCCGATGCTCGGGAAACTGTTTTTT